The clone carrying this T cell receptor beta chain appeared many times. This record belongs to a study of CD8 T cells in ankylosing spondylitis. Via MiXCR, TCRdb re-called the 5' RACE reads, giving one row per CDR3 protein. The data show approximately 45,000 distinct CDR3 sequences, with around 10% seen just once and approximately 1.5% held by the top ten. This sequence was found in a male donor with ankylosing spondylitis or in good health (not recorded which). What was sequenced was blood, either unsorted or a sorted T cell fraction (not recorded which).

CDR3 DNA: TGCGCCAGCAGCAAAGATCCGGGTGGAGATACGCAGTATTTT. Its protein is CASSKDPGGDTQYF. The rearrangement links TRBV5-1 to TRBJ2-3, with D uncertain. Germline CDR1 reads SGHRS; CDR2 reads YFSETQ. The CDR3 has 14 residues. The germline V and J ends were trimmed by 4 bases and 5 bases, with 14 bases remaining between them.